This T cell receptor (beta chain) originates from a study of CD4+ T cells in melanoma. Study-wide findings and caveats: Reportedly, melanoma neoantigen-specific CD4+ T cells showed varied differentiation states. CD8+ T cell, macrophage and B cell function reportedly correlated with neoantigen-specific CD4+ T cells.

Data came from immunoSEQ multiplex PCR; TCRdb stores just in-frame clones and leaves some out. The table has 13,000 or so clones, 68% seen once. Concerning this clone itself: Its antigen remains unidentified.

V was shortened by 2 bases and J by 3 bases, with 13 bases between the two germline ends. The CDR3 has 15 residues. Germline CDR1 is LNHDA and CDR2 is SQIVND (reference sequence). This TCR derives from a human donor with melanoma. V gene TRBV19 combines with J gene TRBJ1-1; D is undetermined. Sequencing used cells from a culture (not recorded whether cultured in vitro). CDR3 nucleotides: TGTGCCAGTAGTATATACCCGGATGGGGACACTGAAGCTTTCTTT. This translates into CASSIYPDGDTEAFF.